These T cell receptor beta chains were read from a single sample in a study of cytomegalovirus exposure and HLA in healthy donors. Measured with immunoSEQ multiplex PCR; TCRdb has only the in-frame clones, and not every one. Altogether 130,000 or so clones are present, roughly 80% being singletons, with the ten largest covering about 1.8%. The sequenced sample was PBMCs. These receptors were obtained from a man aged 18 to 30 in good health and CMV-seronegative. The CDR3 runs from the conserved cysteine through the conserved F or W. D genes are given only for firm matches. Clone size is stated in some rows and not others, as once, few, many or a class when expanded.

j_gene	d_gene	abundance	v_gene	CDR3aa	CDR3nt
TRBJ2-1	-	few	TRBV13	CASSFGDSISYNEQFF	TGTGCCAGCAGCTTCGGGGACTCCATCTCCTACAATGAGCAGTTCTTC
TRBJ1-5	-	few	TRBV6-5	CASSFLQGHQPQHF	TGTGCCAGCAGTTTTTTGCAGGGCCATCAGCCCCAGCATTTT
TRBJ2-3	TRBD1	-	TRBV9	CAREPPRDRWSDTQYF	TGTGCCCGTGAACCCCCACGGGACAGGTGGTCAGATACGCAGTATTTT
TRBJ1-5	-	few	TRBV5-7	CASSPRGNQPQHF	TGTGCCAGCAGCCCCAGAGGGAATCAGCCCCAGCATTTT
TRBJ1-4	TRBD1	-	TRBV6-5	CASSYYYRGNEKLFF	TGTGCCAGCAGTTATTATTACAGGGGTAATGAAAAACTGTTTTTT
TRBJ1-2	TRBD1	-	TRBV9	CASSGRDRVNYGYTF	TGTGCCAGCAGCGGCCGGGACAGGGTTAACTATGGCTACACCTTC
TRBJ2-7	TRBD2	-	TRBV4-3	CASSQGVAGGWSSYEQYF	TGCGCCAGCAGCCAAGGGGTAGCGGGGGGATGGAGCTCCTACGAGCAGTACTTC
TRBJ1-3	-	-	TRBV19	CASSYSGNTIYF	TGTGCCAGTAGTTACTCTGGAAACACCATATATTTT
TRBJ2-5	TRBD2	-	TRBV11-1	CASSLRLAAHQETQYF	TGTGCCAGCAGCTTGCGACTAGCGGCCCACCAAGAGACCCAGTACTTC
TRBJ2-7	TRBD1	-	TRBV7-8	CASSPALRDRGGIEQYF	TGTGCCAGCAGCCCCGCACTTAGGGACAGGGGGGGTATCGAGCAGTACTTC
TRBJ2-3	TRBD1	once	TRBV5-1	CASSPGTGLTDTQYF	TGCGCCAGCAGCCCCGGGACAGGGCTCACAGATACGCAGTATTTT
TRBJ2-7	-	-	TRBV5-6	CASSLEAGRQYF	TGTGCCAGCAGCTTGGAGGCTGGGCGGCAGTACTTC
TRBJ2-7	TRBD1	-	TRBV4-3	CASSQDRDSRYEQYF	TGCGCCAGCAGCCAAGATCGGGACAGCCGCTACGAGCAGTACTTC
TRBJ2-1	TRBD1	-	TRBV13	CASSPSGTGSYNEQFF	TGTGCCAGCAGCCCCTCCGGGACAGGGTCCTACAATGAGCAGTTCTTC
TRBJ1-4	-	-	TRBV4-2	CASSQASGQRPNEKLFF	TGTGCCAGCAGCCAAGCAAGCGGGCAGAGGCCTAATGAAAAACTGTTTTTT
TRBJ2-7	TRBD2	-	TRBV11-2	CASSLRRAGGAYEQYF	TGTGCCAGCAGCCTAAGACGAGCGGGGGGGGCCTACGAGCAGTACTTC
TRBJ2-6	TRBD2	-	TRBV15	CATSPGGREEGSGANVLTF	TGTGCCACCAGCCCGGGAGGCAGGGAGGAGGGCTCTGGGGCCAACGTCCTGACTTTC
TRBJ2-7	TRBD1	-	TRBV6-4	CASSRGTGQGSEQYF	TGTGCCAGCAGTCGTGGGACGGGACAGGGGTCCGAGCAGTACTTC
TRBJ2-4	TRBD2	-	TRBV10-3	CAISESRGGASIAKNIQYF	TGTGCCATCAGTGAGTCGCGCGGGGGGGCCTCGATAGCCAAAAACATTCAGTACTTC
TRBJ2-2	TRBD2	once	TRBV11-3	CASSSFDGRGSAGELFF	TGTGCCAGCAGCTCATTCGATGGGCGGGGGAGCGCCGGGGAGCTGTTTTTT
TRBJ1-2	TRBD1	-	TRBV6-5	CASSPDRAGYGYTF	TGTGCCAGCAGTCCGGACAGGGCGGGCTATGGCTACACCTTC
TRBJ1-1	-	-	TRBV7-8	CASSFQVGGTIAGEAFF	TGTGCCAGCAGCTTCCAGGTGGGCGGGACCATAGCCGGTGAAGCTTTCTTT
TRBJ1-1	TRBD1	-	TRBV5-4	CASSLDRGPSMNTEAFF	TGTGCCAGCAGCTTGGACAGGGGGCCCTCCATGAACACTGAAGCTTTCTTT
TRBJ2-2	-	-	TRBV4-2	CASSHPVQTEVGELFF	TGTGCCAGCAGCCACCCCGTGCAAACTGAAGTAGGGGAGCTGTTTTTT
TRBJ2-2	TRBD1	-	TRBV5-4	CASRLQGSGTGELFF	TGTGCCAGCCGATTACAGGGGTCCGGCACCGGGGAGCTGTTTTTT
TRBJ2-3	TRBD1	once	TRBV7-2	CASSLSSGTGAQNTQYF	TGTGCCAGCAGCTTAAGCTCTGGGACAGGGGCACAGAATACGCAGTATTTT
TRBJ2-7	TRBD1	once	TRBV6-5	CATGQGVYEQYF	TGTGCCACCGGACAGGGGGTATACGAGCAGTACTTC
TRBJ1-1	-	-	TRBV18	CASSPPGARNTEAFF	TGTGCCAGCTCACCACCGGGGGCTCGGAACACTGAAGCTTTCTTT
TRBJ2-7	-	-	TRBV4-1	CASSQEPEYYEQYF	TGCGCCAGCAGCCAAGAACCAGAATACTACGAGCAGTACTTC
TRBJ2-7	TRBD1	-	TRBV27	CASSQDRVGEQYF	TGTGCCAGCAGTCAGGACAGGGTAGGGGAGCAGTACTTC
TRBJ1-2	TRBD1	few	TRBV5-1	CASSLGQGFDGYTF	TGCGCCAGCAGCTTAGGACAGGGCTTCGATGGCTACACCTTC
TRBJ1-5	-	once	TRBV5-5	CASSLGPGNQPQHF	TGTGCCAGCAGCTTGGGGCCCGGCAATCAGCCCCAGCATTTT
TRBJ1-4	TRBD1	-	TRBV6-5	CASSYATGVDEKLFF	TGTGCCAGCAGTTACGCCACAGGGGTCGATGAAAAACTGTTTTTT
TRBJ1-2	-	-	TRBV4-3	CASSQDAGGNYGYTF	TGCGCCAGCAGCCAAGATGCGGGGGGCAACTATGGCTACACCTTC
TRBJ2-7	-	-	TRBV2	CASSEAGEQYF	TGTGCCAGCAGTGAAGCCGGCGAGCAGTACTTC
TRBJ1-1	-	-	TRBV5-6	CASSPGVVDTEAFF	TGTGCCAGCAGCCCAGGGGTTGTAGACACTGAAGCTTTCTTT
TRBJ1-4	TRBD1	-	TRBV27	CASSLRQGEEKLFF	TGTGCCAGCAGTTTGAGACAGGGAGAAGAAAAACTGTTTTTT
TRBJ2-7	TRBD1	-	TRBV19	CASSIGQGWEQYF	TGTGCCAGTAGTATAGGACAGGGATGGGAGCAGTACTTC
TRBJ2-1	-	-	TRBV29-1	CSAKTRQSYNEQFF	TGCAGCGCTAAGACTAGACAATCCTACAATGAGCAGTTCTTC
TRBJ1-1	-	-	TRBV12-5	CASGLVLAGPTEAFF	TGTGCTAGTGGTTTGGTACTGGCAGGGCCAACTGAAGCTTTCTTT
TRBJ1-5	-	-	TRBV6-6	CASTLDSNQPQHF	TGTGCCAGCACCTTAGATAGCAATCAGCCCCAGCATTTT
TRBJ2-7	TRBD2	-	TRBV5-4	CASSREGGRTEQYF	TGTGCCAGCAGCCGGGAGGGGGGTAGGACGGAGCAGTACTTC
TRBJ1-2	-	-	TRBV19	CASRPQRDRISNYGYTF	TGTGCCAGTAGGCCCCAAAGAGACAGGATTTCTAACTATGGCTACACCTTC
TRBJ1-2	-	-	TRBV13	CASSFTDRQHTF	TGTGCCAGCAGCTTTACGGACAGACAACACACCTTC
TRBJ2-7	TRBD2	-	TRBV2	CASSEGLAGGYEQYF	TGTGCCAGCAGTGAGGGACTAGCGGGAGGCTACGAGCAGTACTTC
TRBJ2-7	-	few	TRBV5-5	CASSFGQKQYF	TGTGCCAGCAGCTTTGGCCAAAAACAGTACTTC
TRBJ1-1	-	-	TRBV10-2	CASSEGGHVAFF	TGCGCCAGCAGTGAGGGCGGGCACGTAGCTTTCTTT
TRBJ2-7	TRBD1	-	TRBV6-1	CASRPRQGESYEQYF	TGTGCCAGCAGACCCCGACAGGGAGAGTCCTACGAGCAGTACTTC
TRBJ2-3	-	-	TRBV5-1	CASSSDWKDTQYF	TGCGCCAGCAGCTCGGACTGGAAAGATACGCAGTATTTT
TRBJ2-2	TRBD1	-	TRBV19	CASSRQGAKTGELFF	TGTGCCAGCTCAAGACAGGGGGCTAAGACCGGGGAGCTGTTTTTT
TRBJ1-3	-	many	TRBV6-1	CASSETPSSGNTIYF	TGTGCCAGCAGTGAAACGCCGAGCTCTGGAAACACCATATATTTT
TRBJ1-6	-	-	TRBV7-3	CASSFRQNSPLHF	TGTGCCAGCAGCTTCCGACAGAATTCACCCCTCCACTTT
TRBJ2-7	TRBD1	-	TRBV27	CASSSGTGRYEQYF	TGTGCCAGCAGTTCGGGGACAGGGAGATACGAGCAGTACTTC
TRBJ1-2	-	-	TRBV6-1	CASSEGFYGYTF	TGTGCCAGCAGTGAGGGCTTCTATGGCTACACCTTC
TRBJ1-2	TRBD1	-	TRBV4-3	CASSQEQGANYGYTF	TGCGCCAGCAGCCAAGAACAGGGGGCTAACTATGGCTACACCTTC